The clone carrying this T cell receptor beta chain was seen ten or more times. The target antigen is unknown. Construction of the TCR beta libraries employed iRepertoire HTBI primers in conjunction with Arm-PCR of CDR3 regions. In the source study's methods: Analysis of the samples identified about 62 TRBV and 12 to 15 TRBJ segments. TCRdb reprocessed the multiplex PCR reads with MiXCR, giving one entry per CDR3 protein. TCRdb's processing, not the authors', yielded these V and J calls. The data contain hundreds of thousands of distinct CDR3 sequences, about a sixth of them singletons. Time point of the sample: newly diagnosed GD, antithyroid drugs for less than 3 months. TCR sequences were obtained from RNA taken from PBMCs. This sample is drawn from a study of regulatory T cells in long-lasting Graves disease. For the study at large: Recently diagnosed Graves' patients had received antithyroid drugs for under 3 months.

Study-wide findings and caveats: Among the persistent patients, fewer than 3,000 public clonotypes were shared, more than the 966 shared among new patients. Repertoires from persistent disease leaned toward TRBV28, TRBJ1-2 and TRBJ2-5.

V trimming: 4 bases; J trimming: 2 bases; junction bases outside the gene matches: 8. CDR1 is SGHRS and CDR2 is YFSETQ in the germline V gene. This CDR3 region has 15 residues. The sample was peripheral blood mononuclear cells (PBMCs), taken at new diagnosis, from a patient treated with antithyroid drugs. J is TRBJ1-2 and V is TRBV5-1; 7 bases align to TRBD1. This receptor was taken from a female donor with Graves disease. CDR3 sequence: CASSPAQGGNYGYTF. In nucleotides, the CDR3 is TGCGCCAGCAGCCCCGCGCAGGGGGGAAACTATGGCTACACCTTC. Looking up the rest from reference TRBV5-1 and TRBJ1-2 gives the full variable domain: KAGVTQTPRYLIKTRGQQVTLSCSPISGHRSVSWYQQTPGQGLQFLFEYFSETQRNKGNFPGRFSGRQFSNSRSEMNVSTLELGDSALYLCASSPAQGGNYGYTFGSGTRLTVV.